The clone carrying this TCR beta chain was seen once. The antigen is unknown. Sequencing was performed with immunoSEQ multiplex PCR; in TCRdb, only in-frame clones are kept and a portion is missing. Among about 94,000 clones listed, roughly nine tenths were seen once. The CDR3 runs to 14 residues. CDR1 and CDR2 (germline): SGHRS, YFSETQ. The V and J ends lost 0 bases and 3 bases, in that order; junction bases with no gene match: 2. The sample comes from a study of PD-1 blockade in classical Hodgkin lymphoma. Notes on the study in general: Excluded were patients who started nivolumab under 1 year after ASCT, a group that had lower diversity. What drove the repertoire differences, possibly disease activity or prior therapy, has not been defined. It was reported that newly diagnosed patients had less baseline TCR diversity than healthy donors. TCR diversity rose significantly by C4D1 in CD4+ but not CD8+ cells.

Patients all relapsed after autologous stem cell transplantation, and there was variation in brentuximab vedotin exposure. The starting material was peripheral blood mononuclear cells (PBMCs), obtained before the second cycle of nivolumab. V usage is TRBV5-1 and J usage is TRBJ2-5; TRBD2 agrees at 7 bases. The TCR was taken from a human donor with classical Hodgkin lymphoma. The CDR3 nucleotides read TGCGCCAGCAGCTTGGGCCGGGGGGAAGAGACCCAGTACTTC. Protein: CASSLGRGEETQYF. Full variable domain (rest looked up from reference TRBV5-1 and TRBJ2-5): KAGVTQTPRYLIKTRGQQVTLSCSPISGHRSVSWYQQTPGQGLQFLFEYFSETQRNKGNFPGRFSGRQFSNSRSEMNVSTLELGDSALYLCASSLGRGEETQYFGPGTRLLVL.